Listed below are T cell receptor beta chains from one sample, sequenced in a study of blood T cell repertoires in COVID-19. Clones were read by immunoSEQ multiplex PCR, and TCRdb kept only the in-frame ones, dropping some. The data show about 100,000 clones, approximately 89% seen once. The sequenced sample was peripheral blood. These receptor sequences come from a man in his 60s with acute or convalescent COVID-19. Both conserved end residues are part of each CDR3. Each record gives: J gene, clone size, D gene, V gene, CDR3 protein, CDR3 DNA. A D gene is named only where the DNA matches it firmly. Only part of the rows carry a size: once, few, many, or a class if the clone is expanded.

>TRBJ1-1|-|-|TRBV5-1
CASSLVSLSSNMNTEAFF
TGCGCCAGCAGCTTGGTATCCCTCTCCTCAAACATGAACACTGAAGCTTTCTTT
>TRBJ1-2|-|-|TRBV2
CASRAGLLNYGYTF
TGTGCCAGCAGGGCGGGACTCCTAAACTATGGCTACACCTTC
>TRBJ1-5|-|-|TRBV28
CASAPVGGGNQPQHF
TGTGCCAGCGCTCCTGTAGGGGGGGGCAATCAGCCCCAGCATTTT
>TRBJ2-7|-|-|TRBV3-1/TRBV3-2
CASSQEGGSGSYEQYF
TGTGCCAGCAGCCAAGAAGGAGGCAGCGGCTCCTACGAGCAGTACTTC
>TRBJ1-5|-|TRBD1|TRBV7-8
CASSLRQGGNQPQHF
TGTGCCAGCAGCTTAAGACAGGGGGGGAATCAGCCCCAGCATTTT
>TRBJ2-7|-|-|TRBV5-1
CASSLDGSGNYEQYF
TGCGCCAGCAGCTTGGATGGTAGCGGAAACTACGAGCAGTACTTC
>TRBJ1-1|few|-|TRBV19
CASSYLAAEMNTEAFF
TGTGCCAGTAGTTACTTGGCCGCGGAAATGAACACTGAAGCTTTCTTT
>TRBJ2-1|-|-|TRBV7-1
CASSSQRGQGPGTSLRILGNEQFF
TGTGCCAGCAGCTCGCAACGGGGACAGGGCCCCGGGACTAGTCTCCGAATCTTGGGCAATGAGCAGTTCTTC
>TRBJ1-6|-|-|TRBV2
CASSLFGQSSYNSPLHF
TGTGCCAGCAGCCTCTTCGGACAGAGCTCCTATAATTCACCCCTCCACTTT
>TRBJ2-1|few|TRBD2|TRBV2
CASRTLAGEEQFF
TGTGCCAGCAGGACCCTAGCGGGAGAGGAGCAGTTCTTC
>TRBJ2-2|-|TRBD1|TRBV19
CASSIRDRGANTGELFF
TGTGCCAGTAGTATTCGGGACAGGGGGGCGAACACCGGGGAGCTGTTTTTT
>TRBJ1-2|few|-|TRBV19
CASSIFGGQTPYGYTF
TGTGCCAGTAGTATATTTGGAGGCCAGACCCCTTATGGCTACACCTTC
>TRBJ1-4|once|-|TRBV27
CASGGEKLFF
TGTGCCAGCGGGGGGGAAAAACTGTTTTTT
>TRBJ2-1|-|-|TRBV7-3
CASSHAGVGSEQFF
TGTGCCAGCAGCCACGCGGGTGTAGGGTCTGAGCAGTTCTTC
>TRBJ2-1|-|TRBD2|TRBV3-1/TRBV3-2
CASSQIVLAGGINEQFF
TGTGCCAGCAGCCAAATCGTACTAGCGGGAGGGATCAATGAGCAGTTCTTC
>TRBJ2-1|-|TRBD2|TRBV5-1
CASSFGLAENEQFF
TGCGCCAGCAGTTTCGGACTAGCAGAAAATGAGCAGTTCTTC
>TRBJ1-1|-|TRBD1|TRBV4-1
CASSQRQGVNTEAFF
TGCGCCAGCAGCCAGCGACAGGGGGTCAACACTGAAGCTTTCTTT
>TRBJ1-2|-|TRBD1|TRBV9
CASSTGTGQLANYGYTF
TGTGCCAGCAGCACTGGGACAGGACAGTTAGCTAACTATGGCTACACCTTC
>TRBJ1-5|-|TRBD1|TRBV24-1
CATSDPSRGSNQPQHF
TGTGCCACCAGTGATCCGAGCAGGGGGAGCAATCAGCCCCAGCATTTT
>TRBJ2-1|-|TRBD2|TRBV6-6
CASSQRGGGLAGGPRSYNEQFF
TGTGCCAGCAGTCAAAGGGGGGGCGGACTAGCGGGAGGGCCGAGGTCCTACAATGAGCAGTTCTTC
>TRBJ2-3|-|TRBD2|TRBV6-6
CASSPSGGRGSDTQYF
TGTGCCAGCAGTCCCTCTGGCGGGAGGGGGTCAGATACGCAGTATTTT
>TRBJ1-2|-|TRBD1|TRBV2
CASSEYTGGGGYTF
TGTGCCAGCAGTGAATATACAGGGGGTGGTGGCTACACCTTC
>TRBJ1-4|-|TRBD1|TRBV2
CASSRGREEKLFF
TGTGCCAGCAGCAGGGGGCGTGAGGAAAAACTGTTTTTT
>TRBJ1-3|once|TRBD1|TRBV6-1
CASSEARQGGWNTIYF
TGTGCCAGCAGTGAAGCAAGACAGGGCGGATGGAACACCATATATTTT
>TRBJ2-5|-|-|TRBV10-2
CASSEQGVGAQYF
TGCGCCAGCAGTGAACAGGGCGTAGGGGCCCAGTACTTC
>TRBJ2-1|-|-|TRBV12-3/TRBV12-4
CASSPRDNEQFF
TGTGCCAGCAGCCCACGGGACAATGAGCAGTTCTTC